This T cell receptor (beta chain) appears in the sequencing data of a study of brain T cells in children with intractable seizures. General study findings and limits: HCMV serostatus was not known, and viral specificity came from CDR3 similarity only.

Surgery cases with the highest brain T cell transcript signatures were chosen for sequencing. At least one anti-epileptic drug was given before surgery. The method was immunoSEQ multiplex PCR; TCRdb's version includes in-frame clones alone and lacks a portion of them. This table has 110,000 or so clones, 85% to 95% appearing once. Comments on this clone: Antigen unknown.

The sample in question was peripheral blood, obtained at surgery. The clonotype comes from a boy less than two years old with hemimegalencephaly and intractable seizures.

The CDR3 sequence is CASSPHEGGEQYF. The CDR3 DNA reads TGCGCCAGCAGCCCTCACGAGGGGGGGGAGCAGTACTTC. The chain links TRBV5-1 to TRBJ2-7; D perhaps matches TRBD2 (7 bases). The CDR3 length is 13 residues. Trimming removed 4 bases at V and 7 bases at J, with 15 bases between. CDR1 SGHRS and CDR2 YFSETQ come from the germline V gene.